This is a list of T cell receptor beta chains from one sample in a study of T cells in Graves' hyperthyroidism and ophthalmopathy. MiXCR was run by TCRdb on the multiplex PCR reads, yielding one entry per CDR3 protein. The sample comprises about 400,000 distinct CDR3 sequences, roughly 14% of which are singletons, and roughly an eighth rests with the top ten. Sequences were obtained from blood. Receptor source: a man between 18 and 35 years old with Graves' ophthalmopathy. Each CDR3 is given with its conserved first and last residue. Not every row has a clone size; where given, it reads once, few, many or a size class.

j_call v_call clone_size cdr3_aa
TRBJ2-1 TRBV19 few CASTVSTYNEQFF
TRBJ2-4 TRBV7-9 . CASRKEGENIQYF
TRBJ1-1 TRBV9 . CASSPGTGGAFF
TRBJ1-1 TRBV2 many CASRMDYTEAFF
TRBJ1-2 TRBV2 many CASSEEGRSNYGYTF
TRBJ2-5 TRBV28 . CASSFRGSPQETQYF
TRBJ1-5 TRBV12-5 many CASGLTGGGLADSNQPQHF
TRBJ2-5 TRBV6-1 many CASSYAPGTRETQYF
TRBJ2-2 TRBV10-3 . CAILRGPENTGELFF
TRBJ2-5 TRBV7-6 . CASSLSGGAPETQYF
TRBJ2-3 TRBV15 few CATSHSGGFTDTQYF
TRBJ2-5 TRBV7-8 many CASSWTGAGETQYF
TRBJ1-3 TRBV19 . CASSIQQASGNTIYF
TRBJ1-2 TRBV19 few CASSIEGQRSYGYTF
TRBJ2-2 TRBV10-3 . CAIPRGGNTGELFF
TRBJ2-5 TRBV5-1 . CASSFPQGETQYF
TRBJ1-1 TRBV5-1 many CASSLVTANTEAFF
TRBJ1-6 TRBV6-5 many CASSYGQGNSPLHF
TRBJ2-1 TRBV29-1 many CSAGTGGYNEQFF
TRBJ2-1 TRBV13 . CASSFVGSSYNEQFF
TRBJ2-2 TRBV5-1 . CASSEGTGWSGELFF
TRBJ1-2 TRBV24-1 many CATSDHAVRYGYTF
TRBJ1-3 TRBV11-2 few CASSLLVRGGFLSGNTIYF
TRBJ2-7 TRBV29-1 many CSVETGGYEQYF
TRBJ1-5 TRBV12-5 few CASGPYAGLPGAQPQHF
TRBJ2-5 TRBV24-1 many CATSDLRLGEETQYF
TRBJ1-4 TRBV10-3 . CAIRKTGNNEKLFF
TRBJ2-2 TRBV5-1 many CASSSFRLELFF
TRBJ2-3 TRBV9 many CASSVADRGTDTQYF
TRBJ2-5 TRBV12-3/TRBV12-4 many CASSLVSSSPGTQYF
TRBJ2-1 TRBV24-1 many CATSDSGLAGGEEQFF
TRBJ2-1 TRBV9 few CASSVYGYNEQFF
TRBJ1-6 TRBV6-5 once CASSYSKNSPLHF
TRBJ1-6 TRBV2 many CASSAQGDSPLHF
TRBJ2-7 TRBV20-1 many CSANPTVSGSYEQYF
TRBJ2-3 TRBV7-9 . CASSLVPATDTQYF
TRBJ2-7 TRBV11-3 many CASSLREASYEQYF
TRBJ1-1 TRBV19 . CASRWGGQGATEAFF
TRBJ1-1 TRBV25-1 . CATQIGEGEAFF
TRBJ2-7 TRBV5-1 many CASSTDIYEQYF
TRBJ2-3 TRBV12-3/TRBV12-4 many CASTWGPDTQYF
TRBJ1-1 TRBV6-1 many CASSRGRGDMNTEAFF
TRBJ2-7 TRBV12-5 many CASGLVTSGSEQYF
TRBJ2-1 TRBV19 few CASSMTSGSDEQFF
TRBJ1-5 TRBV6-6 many CASSYSRSNQPQHF
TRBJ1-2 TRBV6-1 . CASTEGQGYGYTF
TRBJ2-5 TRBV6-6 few CASSYSDRETQYF
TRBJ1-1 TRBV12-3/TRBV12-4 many CASRHTGMDTETFF
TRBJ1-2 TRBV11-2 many CASSTPQGAYGYTF
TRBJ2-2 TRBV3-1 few CASSQENTGELFF
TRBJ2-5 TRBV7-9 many CASSLALAEQETQYF
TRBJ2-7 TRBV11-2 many CASRPRDYPSYEQYF
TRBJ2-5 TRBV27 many CASSLSPGSGETQYF
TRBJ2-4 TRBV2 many CASGGSGGNIQYF
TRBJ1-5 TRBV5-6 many CASSLRQGVQPQHF
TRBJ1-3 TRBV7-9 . CASSLGTAGYSGNTIYF
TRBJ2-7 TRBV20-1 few CSAPRQREPYEQYF